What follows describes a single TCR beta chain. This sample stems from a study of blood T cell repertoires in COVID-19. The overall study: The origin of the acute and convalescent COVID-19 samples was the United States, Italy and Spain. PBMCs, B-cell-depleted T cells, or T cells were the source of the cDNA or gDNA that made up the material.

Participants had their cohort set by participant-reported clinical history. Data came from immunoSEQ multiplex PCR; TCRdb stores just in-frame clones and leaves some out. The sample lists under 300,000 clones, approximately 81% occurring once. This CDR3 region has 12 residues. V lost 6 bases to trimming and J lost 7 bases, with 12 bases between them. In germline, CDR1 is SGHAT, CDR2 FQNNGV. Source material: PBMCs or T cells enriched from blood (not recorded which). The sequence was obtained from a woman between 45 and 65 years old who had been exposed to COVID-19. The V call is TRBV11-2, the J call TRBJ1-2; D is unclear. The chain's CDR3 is CASSSRAIGYTF. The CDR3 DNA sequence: TGTGCCAGCAGTTCGAGGGCTATTGGCTACACCTTC. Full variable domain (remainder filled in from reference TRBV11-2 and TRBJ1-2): EAGVAQSPRYKIIEKRQSVAFWCNPISGHATLYWYQQILGQGPKLLIQFQNNGVVDDSQLPKDRFSAERLKGVDSTLKIQPAKLEDSAVYLCASSSRAIGYTFGSGTRLTVV.